This T cell receptor beta chain was sequenced during a study of cytomegalovirus exposure and HLA in healthy donors. General study points: When a later analysis compared HLA-associated TCR beta chains with equally common others, the HLA-associated chains turned out to be more clonally expanded and to have lower generation probabilities.

Germline CDR1 reads SEHNR; CDR2 reads FQNEAQ (reference sequence). CDR3 length: 14 residues. Between the trimmed V and J ends, which lost 2 bases and 6 bases, there was a span of 13 bases. This PCR relied on a set of 60 Vbeta primers and 13 Jbeta primers. The table came from immunoSEQ multiplex PCR; TCRdb's copy has only in-frame clones and leaves some out. Found here are 150,000 to 200,000 clones, over 80% of them singletons; the top ten hold approximately 6.7%. Points on this clone: Its matching antigen is unknown.

The genes are TRBV7-9 and TRBJ1-2; D might be TRBD1 (6 bases). The sample consisted of PBMCs. This TCR was recovered from a male donor in good health and CMV-seropositive. The CDR3 is CASSLIRGIHGYTF. DNA for the CDR3: TGTGCCAGCAGCTTAATTAGGGGGATTCATGGCTACACCTTC.